The 29 T cell receptor beta chains presented below share a single source sample, sequenced in a study of blood T cell repertoires in COVID-19. Clones were sequenced by immunoSEQ multiplex PCR, and TCRdb holds only the in-frame ones, with some missing. The data hold approximately 50,000 clones, with 80% to 90% observed a single time. The specimen was peripheral blood. These receptor sequences come from a human donor in a cohort sampled during active COVID-19.

The V gene is TRBV30, the J gene TRBJ2-7; unclear D gene. The germline CDR1 and CDR2 sequences are GTSNPN and SVGIG (reference sequence). The length of the CDR3 is 13 residues. V was pared by 7 bases and J by 0 bases, with 13 bases between. CDR3 sequence reads: CASSTENSYEQYF. The CDR3 DNA is TGTGCCTCGTCGACTGAGAACTCCTACGAGCAGTACTTC.

This sequence joins TRBV4-1 and TRBJ2-3; 12 bases match TRBD1. Germline V gene lookup returns CDR1 MGHRA and CDR2 YSYEKL. This CDR3 spans 18 amino acids. J gave up 1 base and V 4 bases, and 9 bases lay outside the gene matches. Here the CDR3 reads CASSLRPGQGARTDTQYF. CDR3 nucleotide sequence: TGCGCCAGCAGCCTAAGACCGGGACAGGGGGCCCGCACAGATACGCAGTATTTT.

This chain links TRBV5-4 with TRBJ1-2; 7 bases map to TRBD1. Germline V gene sequence: CDR1 SGHNT, CDR2 YYREEE (reference sequence). The CDR3 contains 12 residues. Losses at the gene ends were 9 bases for V and 8 bases for J; bases not matched to a gene: 10. CDR3 sequence: CATRQGTGGYTF. The CDR3 DNA is TGTGCCACACGACAGGGCACGGGGGGCTACACCTTC.

This chain connects TRBV19 to TRBJ2-6; the match to TRBD2 covers 12 bases. CDR1 is LNHDA, CDR2 SQIVND, per germline (reference sequence). Trimming removed 5 bases from V and 3 bases from J; junction bases left unmatched: 8. The CDR3 length is 18 residues. The DNA for the CDR3 is TGTGCCAGTAGTGCCCCTAGCGGGGGGGCCCATGGGGCCAACGTCCTGACTTTC. Its protein is CASSAPSGGAHGANVLTF.

This clone is labeled medium-sized. CDR3 region: CASTETGGFQPQHF. The CDR3, as DNA: TGTGCCAGTACCGAGACAGGGGGGTTTCAGCCCCAGCATTTT. V gene TRBV19 combines with J gene TRBJ1-5; 9 nucleotides match TRBD1. The CDR3 length is 14 residues. Trimming took 7 bases from V and 6 from J; bases not matched to a gene: 7. CDR1 LNHDA and CDR2 SQIVND come from the germline V gene (reference sequence).

The chain links TRBV30 to TRBJ1-5, with D perhaps matching TRBD1 (5 bases). There are 14 residues in the CDR3. Germline CDR1 is GTSNPN and CDR2 is SVGIG (reference sequence). V lost 1 base to trimming and J lost 4 bases, with 11 bases between them. The CDR3 bases are TGTGCCTGGAGTGCGGCGGGGCGAAATCAGCCCCAGCATTTT. It is translated as CAWSAAGRNQPQHF.

The rearrangement uses TRBV6-5 and TRBJ2-7; 7 bases match TRBD1. Germline assignment: CDR1 MNHEY and CDR2 SVGAGI. There are 15 residues in the CDR3. The junction had 8 bases not matched to a gene; V was cut back by 6 bases and J by 0 bases. This CDR3 is CASRRGQANSYEQYF. For the CDR3, the DNA is TGTGCCAGCAGACGCGGACAGGCTAACTCCTACGAGCAGTACTTC.

In this sample, this clone turned up once. V and J are TRBV9 and TRBJ1-5; D is possibly TRBD1 (6 bases). This CDR3 is built from 19 residues. From germline, CDR1 is SGDLS and CDR2 YYNGEE. V was pared by 2 bases and J by 0 bases, with 21 bases between. For the CDR3, the DNA is TGTGCCAGCAGCGTCCCTGATACAGGGCCAGACTATAGCAATCAGCCCCAGCATTTT. Translation gives CASSVPDTGPDYSNQPQHF.

V is TRBV19 and J is TRBJ2-1, with a weak D call TRBD1 (6 bases). This CDR3 is 13 amino acids long. Deletions cut 10 bases from V and 1 base from J, with 11 bases between. Germline assignment: CDR1 LNHDA and CDR2 SQIVND (reference sequence). The CDR3 nucleotides are TGTGCCACTGGGACAAGTTCCTACAATGAGCAGTTCTTC. Its translation is CATGTSSYNEQFF.

V gene TRBV28 combines with J gene TRBJ1-3, with 10 bases aligning to TRBD1. V gave up 5 bases and J gave up 8 bases; unmatched junction bases: 9. CDR1 MDHEN and CDR2 SYDVKM come from the germline V gene. This CDR3 is 15 amino acids long. The CDR3 is CASSPPGQGTHTIYF. The DNA of the CDR3 is TGTGCCAGCAGTCCACCGGGACAGGGGACGCACACCATATATTTT.

The chain recombines TRBV3-1 (or the pseudogene TRBV3-2) with TRBJ1-2; D is unresolved. Germline values: CDR1 LGHDT, CDR2 YNNKEL (reference sequence). The CDR3 covers 15 residues. The germline V and J ends were trimmed by 1 base and 2 bases, with 11 bases remaining between them. DNA for the CDR3: TGTGCCAGCAGCCAAGGGCACGCACAAAACTATGGCTACACCTTC. It translates to CASSQGHAQNYGYTF.

This clone turned up a few times. The V and J genes are TRBV18 and TRBJ1-3; D unclear. From germline, CDR1 is KGHSH and CDR2 LQKENI. Trimming cost V 3 bases and J 6 bases, with 9 bases left between them. The CDR3 is made up of 13 amino acids. The CDR3 DNA reads as TGTGCCAGCTCACCCCTGGGAGCAAACACCATATATTTT. Protein product: CASSPLGANTIYF.

This clone was recorded a few times. V usage is TRBV7-3 and J usage is TRBJ2-7, with D perhaps TRBD2 (7 bases). The CDR3 runs 13 residues. Germline V gene lookup returns CDR1 SGHTA and CDR2 FQGTGA. V lost 5 bases to trimming and J lost 5 bases, with 13 bases between them. This CDR3 is CASSPGGDNEQYF. Here the CDR3 DNA reads TGTGCCAGCAGCCCTGGGGGGGACAACGAGCAGTACTTC.

This chain's CDR3 is CASSLALVLSPYNEQFF. The CDR3 DNA follows: TGTGCCAGCAGCTTAGCGTTAGTGCTCTCCCCCTACAATGAGCAGTTCTTC. The V call is TRBV7-2, the J call TRBJ2-1; D gene uncertain. The CDR3 is 17 residues long. Trimming removed 0 bases from V and 2 bases from J, with 14 bases in between. Per the germline V gene, CDR1 is SGHTA and CDR2 is FQGNSA.

This sequence joins TRBV29-1 and TRBJ1-2; 11 bases map to TRBD1. Trimming at V came to 4 bases and at J to 4 bases, leaving 2 bases not matched to a gene. The CDR3 consists of 13 residues. In germline, CDR1 is SQVTM, CDR2 ANQGSEA. Here the CDR3 reads CSVGTGGSYGYTF. The CDR3 region has the DNA TGCAGCGTTGGGACAGGGGGCTCCTATGGCTACACCTTC.

This chain uses TRBV4-2 with TRBJ2-2, with 9 bases fitting TRBD2. Losses at the gene ends were 2 bases for V and 5 bases for J; bases not matched to a gene: 9. The CDR3 is 17 residues long. The germline V gene has CDR1 LGHNA and CDR2 YNFKEQ. For the CDR3, the DNA is TGTGCCAGCAGCCAAAAAGGTAGCGGGAGTGAGACCGGGGAGCTGTTTTTT. Its translation: CASSQKGSGSETGELFF.

The genes are TRBV7-6 and TRBJ1-1; no reliable D call. The CDR3 consists of 16 residues. V was clipped by 3 bases and J by 1 base, with 15 bases between them. Germline V gene data show CDR1 as SGHVS and CDR2 as FNYEAQ. CDR3: CASSFWARGKNTEAFF. The CDR3 region has the DNA TGTGCCAGCAGCTTCTGGGCCCGAGGGAAGAACACTGAAGCTTTCTTT.

This sequence joins TRBV7-8 and TRBJ2-7; TRBD2 matches at 15 bases. This CDR3 comprises 16 residues. J gave up 6 bases and V 6 bases, and 9 bases lay outside the gene matches. The germline gives CDR1 SGHVS, CDR2 FQNEAQ. The CDR3 region has the DNA TGTGCCAGCAGTCGGACTAGCGGGAGGGGGCTGGTCGAGCAGTACTTC. It encodes CASSRTSGRGLVEQYF.

The J gene is TRBJ2-1, the V gene TRBV19, with D uncertain. The CDR3 consists of 15 residues. The ends were cut back, 4 bases at V and 6 bases at J, with 16 bases in the middle. The germline V gene encodes CDR1 LNHDA and CDR2 SQIVND (reference sequence). The CDR3 DNA reads TGTGCCAGTAGTACTTCCCTAGTCCCTTCCAATGAGCAGTTCTTC. Translation: CASSTSLVPSNEQFF.

In this sample, this clone turned up once. The chain couples TRBV30 to TRBJ1-2; D not certain. CDR3 length equals 11 residues. V was shortened by 5 bases and J by 4 bases, with 8 bases between the two germline ends. CDR1 and CDR2 (germline): GTSNPN, SVGIG (reference sequence). The CDR3 reads CAWGRPYGYTF. In nucleotides, the CDR3 is TGTGCCTGGGGTCGTCCCTATGGCTACACCTTC. The variable domain in full, completed from reference TRBV30 and TRBJ1-2, reads SQTIHQWPATLVQPVGSPLSLECTVEGTSNPNLYWYRQAAGRGLQLLFYSVGIGQISSEVPQNLSASRPQDRQFILSSKKLLLSDSGFYLCAWGRPYGYTFGSGTRLTVV.

J is TRBJ2-3 and V is TRBV27, with TRBD2 identical over 16 bases. CDR3 size: 20 residues. Germline values: CDR1 MNHEY, CDR2 SMNVEV (reference sequence). Trimming took 5 bases from V and 4 from J; bases not matched to a gene: 15. The CDR3 protein is CASSLSTGTSGGASPDTQYF. In DNA form, the CDR3 reads TGTGCCAGCAGTCTCTCTACCGGGACTAGCGGGGGGGCGTCCCCAGATACGCAGTATTTT.

The CDR3 DNA is TGTGCCAGCAGGGCACAGGATAACACTGAAGCTTTCTTT. It specifies CASRAQDNTEAFF. The chain couples TRBV6-5 to TRBJ1-1; TRBD1 is a possible D gene (5 bases). V was pared by 6 bases and J by 2 bases, with 10 bases between. This CDR3 region has 13 residues. Germline-derived CDR1 and CDR2 are MNHEY and SVGAGI.

The V call is TRBV9, the J call TRBJ2-6; no reliable D call. Trimming shortened V by 0 bases and J by 2 bases, and 6 bases separated the two germline ends. The CDR3 is made up of 15 amino acids. Germline CDR1 is SGDLS and CDR2 is YYNGEE. The CDR3 here is CASSVGVTGANVLTF. The CDR3 region has the DNA TGTGCCAGCAGCGTAGGAGTAACTGGGGCCAACGTCCTGACTTTC.

This chain links TRBV20-1 with TRBJ2-1; possibly TRBD1 for D (5 bases). This CDR3 has 11 residues. V lost 4 bases to trimming and J lost 14 bases, with 15 bases between them. Germline CDR1 is DFQATT and CDR2 is SNEGSKA (reference sequence). DNA for the CDR3: TGCAGTGCTACACAGGCCGCCTGGGAGTTCTTC. Translating gives CSATQAAWEFF.

The genes are TRBV19 and TRBJ2-2; 9 positions match TRBD1. Germline lookup yields CDR1 LNHDA and CDR2 SQIVND (reference sequence). The CDR3 is 16 residues long. With V trimmed by 6 bases and J by 6 bases, 11 bases remained unmatched. CDR3 sequence reads: CASRPGQGLVPGELFF. CDR3 coding DNA: TGTGCCAGTAGACCAGGACAGGGGTTGGTTCCCGGGGAGCTGTTTTTT.

This clone has only a few counts. The chain links TRBV5-5 to TRBJ1-4; no firm D call. The CDR3 is made up of 16 amino acids. Trimming took off 2 bases at V and 4 bases at J, with 15 bases between the two ends. CDR1 is SGHKS and CDR2 is YYEKEE in the germline V gene (reference sequence). CDR3 sequence: CASSFTPTSGNEKLFF. The CDR3 coding sequence is TGTGCCAGCAGCTTCACTCCCACCTCGGGTAATGAAAAACTGTTTTTT. Filled out from reference TRBV5-5 and TRBJ1-4, the complete variable domain reads DAGVTQSPTHLIKTRGQQVTLRCSPISGHKSVSWYQQVLGQGPQFIFQYYEKEERGRGNFPDRFSARQFPNYSSELNVNALLLGDSALYLCASSFTPTSGNEKLFFGSGTQLSVL.

The chain uses TRBV19 and TRBJ1-1; D might be TRBD1 (5 bases). CDR3 length: 14 amino acids. Trimming stripped 5 bases from V and 2 bases from J, with 12 bases between. Per the germline V gene, CDR1 is LNHDA and CDR2 is SQIVND (reference sequence). CDR3 residues: CASSFTGGNTEAFF. The CDR3 bases are TGTGCCAGTAGTTTTACAGGTGGAAACACTGAAGCTTTCTTT.

The V call is TRBV6-5, the J call TRBJ2-3; 8 positions match TRBD2. From germline, CDR1 is MNHEY and CDR2 SVGAGI. The length of the CDR3 is 14 residues. J was trimmed by 1 base and V by 6 bases; bases with no gene match: 3. The CDR3 DNA follows: TGTGCCAGCAGAAGTAGCGGGGGCACAGATACGCAGTATTTT. Translating gives CASRSSGGTDTQYF.

The chain has TRBV19 and TRBJ2-7; tentatively, D is TRBD2 (5 bases). Trimming took off 5 bases at V and 1 base at J, with 12 bases between the two ends. Germline V gene lookup returns CDR1 LNHDA and CDR2 SQIVND (reference sequence). The CDR3 is 14 amino acids. In nucleotides, the CDR3 is TGTGCCAGTAGTGTTTCACTAGGATCCTACGAGCAGTACTTC. This sequence encodes CASSVSLGSYEQYF.